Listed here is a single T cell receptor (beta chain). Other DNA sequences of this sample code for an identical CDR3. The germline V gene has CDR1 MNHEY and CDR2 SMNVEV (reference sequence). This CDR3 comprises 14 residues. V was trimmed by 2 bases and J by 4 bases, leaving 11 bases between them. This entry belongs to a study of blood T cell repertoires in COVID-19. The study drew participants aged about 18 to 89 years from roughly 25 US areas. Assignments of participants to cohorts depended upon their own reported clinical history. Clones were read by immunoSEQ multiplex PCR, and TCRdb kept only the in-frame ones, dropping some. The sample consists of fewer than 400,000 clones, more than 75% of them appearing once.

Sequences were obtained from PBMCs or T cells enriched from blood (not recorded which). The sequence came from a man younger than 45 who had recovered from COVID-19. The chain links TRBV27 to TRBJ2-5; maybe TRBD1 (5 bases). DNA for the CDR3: TGTGCCAGCAGTTTAAGTACAGGCGGAGAGACCCAGTACTTC. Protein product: CASSLSTGGETQYF.